This T cell receptor (beta chain) was found in a study of blood T cell repertoires in COVID-19. This table comes from immunoSEQ multiplex PCR, and its TCRdb copy is limited to in-frame clones, with some not included. The repertoire includes around 330,000 clones, roughly 87% of them detected once, and more than 8.5% sits in the top ten. At least ten counts were recorded for this clone. The CDR3 spans 16 residues. Losses at the gene ends were 5 bases for V and 5 bases for J; bases not matched to a gene: 8. The germline V gene encodes CDR1 SEHNR and CDR2 FQNEAQ (reference sequence). This receptor was obtained from a woman aged 18-30 years who had recovered from COVID-19. Sequenced sample: PBMCs or T cells enriched from blood (not recorded which). The chain links TRBV7-9 to TRBJ2-1; TRBD2 matches 11 bases. The CDR3 region has the DNA TGTGCCAGCAGCCCTCAGGGGACTAGCGGCCACAATGAGCAGTTCTTC. It specifies CASSPQGTSGHNEQFF.